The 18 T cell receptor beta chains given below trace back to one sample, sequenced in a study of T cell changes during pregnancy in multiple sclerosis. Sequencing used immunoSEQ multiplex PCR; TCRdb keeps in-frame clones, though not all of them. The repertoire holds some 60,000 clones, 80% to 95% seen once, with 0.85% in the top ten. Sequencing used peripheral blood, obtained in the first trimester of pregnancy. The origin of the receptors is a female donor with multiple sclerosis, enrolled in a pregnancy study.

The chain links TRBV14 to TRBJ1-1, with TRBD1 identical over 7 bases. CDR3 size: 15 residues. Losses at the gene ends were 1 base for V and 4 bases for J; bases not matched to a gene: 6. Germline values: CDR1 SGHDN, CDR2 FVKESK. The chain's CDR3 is CASSQVSGGTTEAFF. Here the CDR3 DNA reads TGTGCCAGCAGCCAAGTCTCAGGGGGGACCACTGAAGCTTTCTTT.

This CDR3 reads CASIYSTGFVDTQYF. CDR3 in DNA: TGTGCCAGCATCTATAGTACGGGGTTTGTGGATACGCAGTATTTT. The chain employs TRBV6-1 and TRBJ2-3; D is perhaps TRBD2 (5 bases). Germline values: CDR1 MNHNS, CDR2 SASEGT. The V gene lost 7 bases and the J gene lost 6 bases, with 20 bases spanning the gap. This CDR3 has 15 amino acids.

CDR3 in amino acids: CASSPTHSYEQYF. CDR3 nucleotide sequence: TGTGCCAGCTCACCAACACACAGCTACGAGCAGTACTTC. V gene TRBV18 combines with J gene TRBJ2-7; no clear D gene. Between the trimmed V and J ends, which lost 2 bases and 3 bases, there was a span of 8 bases. Germline CDR1 reads KGHSH; CDR2 reads LQKENI. CDR3 length equals 13 residues.

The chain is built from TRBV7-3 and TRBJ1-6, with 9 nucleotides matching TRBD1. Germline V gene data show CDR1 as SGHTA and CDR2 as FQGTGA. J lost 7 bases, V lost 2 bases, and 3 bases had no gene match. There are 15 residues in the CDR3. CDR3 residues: CASSLLGTGNSPLHF. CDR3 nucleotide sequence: TGTGCCAGCAGCTTACTAGGGACAGGGAATTCACCCCTCCACTTT.

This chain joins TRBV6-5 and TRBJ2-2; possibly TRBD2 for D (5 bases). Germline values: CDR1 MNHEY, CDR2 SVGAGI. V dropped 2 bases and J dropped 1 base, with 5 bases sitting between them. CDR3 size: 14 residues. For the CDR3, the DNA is TGTGCCAGCAGTTACCGGGAGAACACCGGGGAGCTGTTTTTT. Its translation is CASSYRENTGELFF.

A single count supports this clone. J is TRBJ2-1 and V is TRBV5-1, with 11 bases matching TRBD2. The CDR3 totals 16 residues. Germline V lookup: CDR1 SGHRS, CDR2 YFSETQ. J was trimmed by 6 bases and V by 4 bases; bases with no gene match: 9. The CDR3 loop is CASSPVAGGPFNEQFF. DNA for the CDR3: TGCGCCAGCAGCCCGGTAGCGGGGGGGCCCTTCAATGAGCAGTTCTTC.

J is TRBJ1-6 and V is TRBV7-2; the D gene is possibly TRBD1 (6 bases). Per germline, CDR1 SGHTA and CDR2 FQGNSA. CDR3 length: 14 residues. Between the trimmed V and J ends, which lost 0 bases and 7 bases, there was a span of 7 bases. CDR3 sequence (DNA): TGTGCCAGCAGCTTAGCGGGACACAATTCACCCCTCCACTTT. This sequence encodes CASSLAGHNSPLHF. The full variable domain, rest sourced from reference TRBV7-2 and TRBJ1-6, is GAGVSQSPSNKVTEKGKDVELRCDPISGHTALYWYRQSLGQGLEFLIYFQGNSAPDKSGLPSDRFSAERTGGSVSTLTIQRTQQEDSAVYLCASSLAGHNSPLHFGNGTRLTVT.

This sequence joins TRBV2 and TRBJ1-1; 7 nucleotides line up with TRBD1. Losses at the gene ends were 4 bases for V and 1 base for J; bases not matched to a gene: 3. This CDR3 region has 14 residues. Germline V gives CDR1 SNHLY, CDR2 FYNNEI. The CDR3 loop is CASSVDRSNTEAFF. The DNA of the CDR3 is TGTGCCAGCAGTGTGGACAGGTCGAACACTGAAGCTTTCTTT.

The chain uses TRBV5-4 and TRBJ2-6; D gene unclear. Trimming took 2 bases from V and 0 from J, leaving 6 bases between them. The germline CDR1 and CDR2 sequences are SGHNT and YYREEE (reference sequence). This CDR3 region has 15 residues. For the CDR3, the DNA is TGTGCCAGCAGCTTAGAGAGCTCTGGGGCCAACGTCCTGACTTTC. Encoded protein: CASSLESSGANVLTF.

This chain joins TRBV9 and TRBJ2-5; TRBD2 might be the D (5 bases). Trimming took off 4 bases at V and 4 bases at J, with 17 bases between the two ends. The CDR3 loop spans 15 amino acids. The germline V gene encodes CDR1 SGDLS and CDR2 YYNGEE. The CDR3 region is CASSSRVVGGETQYF. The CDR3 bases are TGTGCCAGCAGCTCCCGGGTAGTTGGAGGAGAGACCCAGTACTTC.

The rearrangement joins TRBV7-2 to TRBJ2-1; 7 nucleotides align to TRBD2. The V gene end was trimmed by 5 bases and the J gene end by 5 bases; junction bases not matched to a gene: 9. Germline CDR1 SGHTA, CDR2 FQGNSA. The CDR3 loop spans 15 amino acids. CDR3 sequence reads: CASSQGLSRNNEQFF. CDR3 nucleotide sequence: TGTGCCAGCAGCCAGGGACTATCGAGAAACAATGAGCAGTTCTTC.

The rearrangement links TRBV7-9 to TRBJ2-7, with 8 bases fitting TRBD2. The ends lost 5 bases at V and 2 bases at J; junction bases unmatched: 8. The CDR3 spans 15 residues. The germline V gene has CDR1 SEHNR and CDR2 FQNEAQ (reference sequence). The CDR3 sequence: CASSQRGLEPYEQYF. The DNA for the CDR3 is TGTGCCAGCAGCCAAAGGGGACTAGAGCCCTACGAGCAGTACTTC.

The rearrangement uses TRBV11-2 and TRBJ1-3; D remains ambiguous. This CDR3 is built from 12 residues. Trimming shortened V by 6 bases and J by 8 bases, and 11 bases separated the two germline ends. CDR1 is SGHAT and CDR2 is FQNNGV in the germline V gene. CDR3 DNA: TGTGCCAGCAGTAGCCCCCTGTACACCATATATTTT. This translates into CASSSPLYTIYF.

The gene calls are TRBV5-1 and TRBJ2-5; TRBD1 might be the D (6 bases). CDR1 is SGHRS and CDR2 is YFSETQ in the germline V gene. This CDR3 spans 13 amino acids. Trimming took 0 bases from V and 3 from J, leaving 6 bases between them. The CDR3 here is CASSLEGEETQYF. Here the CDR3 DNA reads TGCGCCAGCAGCTTGGAGGGGGAAGAGACCCAGTACTTC.

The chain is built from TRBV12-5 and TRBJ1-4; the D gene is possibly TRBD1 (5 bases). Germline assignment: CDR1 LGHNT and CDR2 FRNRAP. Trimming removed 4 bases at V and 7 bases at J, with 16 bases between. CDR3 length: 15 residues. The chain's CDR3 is CASGSRGSEGEKLFF. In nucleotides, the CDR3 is TGTGCTAGTGGTTCTAGGGGATCCGAAGGTGAAAAACTGTTTTTT.

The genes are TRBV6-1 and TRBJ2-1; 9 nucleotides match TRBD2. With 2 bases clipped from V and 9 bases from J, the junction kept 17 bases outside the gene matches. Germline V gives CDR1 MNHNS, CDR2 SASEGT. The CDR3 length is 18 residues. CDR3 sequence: CASSERPSGGSLWGEQFF. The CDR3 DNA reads TGTGCCAGCAGTGAAAGGCCCAGCGGGGGGTCCCTTTGGGGTGAGCAGTTCTTC.

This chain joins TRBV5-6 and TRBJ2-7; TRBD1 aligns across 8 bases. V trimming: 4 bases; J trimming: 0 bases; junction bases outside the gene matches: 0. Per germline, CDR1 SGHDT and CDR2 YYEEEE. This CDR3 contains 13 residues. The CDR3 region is CASSTGGSYEQYF. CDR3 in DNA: TGTGCCAGCAGCACAGGGGGCTCCTACGAGCAGTACTTC.

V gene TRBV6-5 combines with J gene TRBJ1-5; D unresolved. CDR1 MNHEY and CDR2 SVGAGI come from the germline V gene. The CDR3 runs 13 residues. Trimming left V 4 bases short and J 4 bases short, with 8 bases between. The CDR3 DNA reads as TGTGCCAGCAGTTCCCTGACTAATCAGCCCCAGCATTTT. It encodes CASSSLTNQPQHF.